The clone carrying this T cell receptor (beta chain) occurred a few times. This sample's TCRbeta library carried unique molecular identifier barcodes. TCRdb used MiXCR to reprocess the PCR reads, holding one entry per CDR3 protein. Of some 490,000 distinct CDR3 sequences in the sample, approximately 13% were seen once. The record originates from a study of T-cell reconstitution after alpha-beta-depleted transplantation in children. CDR1 and CDR2 from the germline V gene are SQVTM and ANQGSEA. This CDR3 has 16 residues. Unmatched junction bases numbered 11, after V lost 5 bases and J lost 1 base. The genes are TRBV29-1 and TRBJ2-5; 9 nucleotides align to TRBD2. The sequence was obtained from a human donor who donated a stem cell graft to a child with combined immunodeficiency. Sequenced here: PBMCs from the stem cell graft donor, sampled from the stem cell graft. CDR3 nucleotide sequence: TGCAGCGTTCTAAAGTGGAGCGGGAGGACCCAAGAGACCCAGTACTTC. Amino acid sequence: CSVLKWSGRTQETQYF.